This T cell receptor (beta chain) was obtained from a study of beta chain features in type 1 diabetes. Overall study findings and caveats: Moderate but significant shortening of TCRB CDR3s was recorded in all four CD4+ subsets from Type 1 diabetes patients.

With respect to this clone: What it recognizes is unknown.

As every portion of the isolated RNA was reverse transcribed, the sequencing read expressed TCRB transcripts. Sequencing was performed with immunoSEQ multiplex PCR; in TCRdb, only in-frame clones are kept and a portion is missing. Of over 150,000 clones listed, 10% to 13% are singletons. V gave up 5 bases and J gave up 4 bases, with 11 bases separating them. The CDR3 has 13 amino acids. CDR1 SGHTA and CDR2 FQGNSA come from the germline V gene. Averaging around 120 mL, one heparinised blood draw was given by each donor. The receptor was isolated from a man aged 25 to 40 with type 1 diabetes. The material sequenced was central memory CD4+ T cells from blood. The chain links TRBV7-2 to TRBJ2-5, with D perhaps matching TRBD1 (6 bases). In DNA, the CDR3 is TGTGCCAGCAGCGGCAGGGGTTCAGAGACCCAGTACTTC. Translated: CASSGRGSETQYF.